This record concerns one T cell receptor beta chain sequence. Its antigen is not identified. These data are taken from a study of T cells in Graves' hyperthyroidism and ophthalmopathy. Study-level results: Researchers report that a 13 V-J model separated ophthalmopathy from stable hyperthyroidism. The model's output predicted ophthalmopathy at a median of around 7 months prior to onset. Most clonotypes expanded in thyroid above 0.001 were likewise present in blood.

RNA transcripts yielded amplified TCR beta CDR3 regions. First-round RT-PCR targeting the TCR CDR3 was performed with the HTBI primer set. TCRdb ran MiXCR on the multiplex PCR reads and lists one entry per CDR3 protein. Of a few hundred thousand distinct CDR3 sequences in the sample, roughly a sixth were seen once. Trimming took 0 bases from V and 2 from J, leaving 8 bases between them. The CDR3 consists of 14 residues. CDR1 is MNHEY and CDR2 is SVGEGT in the germline V gene. Clinical symptoms, serum thyroxine and TRAb, thyroid ultrasound and orbital computed tomography were used for the diagnoses. This chain uses TRBV6-2 or TRBV6-3 with TRBJ2-7; D not certain. The receptor was derived from a young woman with Graves' ophthalmopathy. Sequencing used blood. CDR3 protein: CASSYSPVPYEQYF. The CDR3 DNA follows: TGTGCCAGCAGTTACTCCCCGGTGCCCTACGAGCAGTACTTC.